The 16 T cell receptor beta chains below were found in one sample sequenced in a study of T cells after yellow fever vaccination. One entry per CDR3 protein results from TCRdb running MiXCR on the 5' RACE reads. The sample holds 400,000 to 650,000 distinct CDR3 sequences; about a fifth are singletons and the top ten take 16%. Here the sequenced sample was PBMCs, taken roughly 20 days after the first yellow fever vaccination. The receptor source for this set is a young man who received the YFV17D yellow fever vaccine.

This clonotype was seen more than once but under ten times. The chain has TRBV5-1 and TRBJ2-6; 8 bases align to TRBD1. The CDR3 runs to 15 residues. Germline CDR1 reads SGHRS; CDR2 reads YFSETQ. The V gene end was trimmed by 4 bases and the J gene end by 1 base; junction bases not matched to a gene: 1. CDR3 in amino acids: CASSQGASGANVLTF. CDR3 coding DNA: TGCGCCAGCAGCCAGGGGGCTTCTGGGGCCAACGTCCTGACTTTC.

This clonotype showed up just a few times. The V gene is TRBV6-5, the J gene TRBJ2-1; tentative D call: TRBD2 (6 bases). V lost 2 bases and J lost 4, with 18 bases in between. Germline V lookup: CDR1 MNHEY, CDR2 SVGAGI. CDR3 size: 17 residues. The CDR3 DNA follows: TGTGCCAGCAGTTACAGGAGGGCGGAGGGTAGTTACAATGAGCAGTTCTTC. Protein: CASSYRRAEGSYNEQFF.

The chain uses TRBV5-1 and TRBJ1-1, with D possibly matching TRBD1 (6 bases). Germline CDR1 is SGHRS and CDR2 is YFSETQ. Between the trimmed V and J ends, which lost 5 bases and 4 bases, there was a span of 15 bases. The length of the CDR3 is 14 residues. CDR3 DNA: TGCGCCAGCAGGGCTCTTTCAGGGGCCACTGAAGCTTTCTTT. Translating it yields CASRALSGATEAFF. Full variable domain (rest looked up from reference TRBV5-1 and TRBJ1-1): KAGVTQTPRYLIKTRGQQVTLSCSPISGHRSVSWYQQTPGQGLQFLFEYFSETQRNKGNFPGRFSGRQFSNSRSEMNVSTLELGDSALYLCASRALSGATEAFFGQGTRLTVV.

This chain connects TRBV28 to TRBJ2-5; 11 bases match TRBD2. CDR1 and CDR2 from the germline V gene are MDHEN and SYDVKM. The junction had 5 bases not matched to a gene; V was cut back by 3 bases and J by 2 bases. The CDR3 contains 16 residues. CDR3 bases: TGTGCCAGCAGTTTTTCACTAGCGGGGGAGCAAGAGACCCAGTACTTC. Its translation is CASSFSLAGEQETQYF.

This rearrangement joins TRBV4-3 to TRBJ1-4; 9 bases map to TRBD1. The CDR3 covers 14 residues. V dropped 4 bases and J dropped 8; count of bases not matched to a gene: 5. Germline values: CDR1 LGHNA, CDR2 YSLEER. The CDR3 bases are TGCGCCAGCAGCCCTACAGGGACAGGGGAAAAACTGTTTTTT. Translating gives CASSPTGTGEKLFF.

The CDR3 sequence is CASSLAGQVTDTQYF. The CDR3 coding sequence is TGTGCCAGCAGCTTGGCGGGACAGGTCACAGATACGCAGTATTTT. The chain has TRBV11-2 and TRBJ2-3; TRBD1 matches at 8 bases. Germline loops: CDR1 SGHAT, CDR2 FQNNGV. The CDR3 consists of 15 residues. After removal of 3 bases from V and 2 bases from J, the junction contained 4 bases not matched to a gene.

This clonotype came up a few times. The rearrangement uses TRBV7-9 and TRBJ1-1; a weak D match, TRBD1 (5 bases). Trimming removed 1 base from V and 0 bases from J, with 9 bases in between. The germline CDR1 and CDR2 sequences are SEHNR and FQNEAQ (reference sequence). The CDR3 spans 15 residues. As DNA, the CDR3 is TGTGCCAGCAGCTTAGACGGGGGTATGAACACTGAAGCTTTCTTT. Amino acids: CASSLDGGMNTEAFF.

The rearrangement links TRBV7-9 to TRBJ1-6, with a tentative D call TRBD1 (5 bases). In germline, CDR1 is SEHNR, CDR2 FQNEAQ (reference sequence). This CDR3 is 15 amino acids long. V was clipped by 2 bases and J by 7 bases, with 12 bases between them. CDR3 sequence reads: CASSLFLGGNSPLHF. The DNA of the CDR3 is TGTGCCAGCAGCTTATTCCTTGGGGGAAATTCACCCCTCCACTTT.

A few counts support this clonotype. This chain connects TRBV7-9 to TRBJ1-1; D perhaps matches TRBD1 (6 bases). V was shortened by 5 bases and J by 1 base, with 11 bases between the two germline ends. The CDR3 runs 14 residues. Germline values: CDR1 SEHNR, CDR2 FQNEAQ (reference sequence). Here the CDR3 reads CASSQQQGNTEAFF. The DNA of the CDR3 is TGTGCCAGCAGCCAGCAACAGGGGAACACTGAAGCTTTCTTT.

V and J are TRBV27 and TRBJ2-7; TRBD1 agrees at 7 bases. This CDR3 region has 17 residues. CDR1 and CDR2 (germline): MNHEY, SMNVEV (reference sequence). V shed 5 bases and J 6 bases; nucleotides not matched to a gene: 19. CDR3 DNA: TGTGCCAGCAGTCCTACACATACAGGGGAAATTCTAACCGAGCAGTACTTC. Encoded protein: CASSPTHTGEILTEQYF.

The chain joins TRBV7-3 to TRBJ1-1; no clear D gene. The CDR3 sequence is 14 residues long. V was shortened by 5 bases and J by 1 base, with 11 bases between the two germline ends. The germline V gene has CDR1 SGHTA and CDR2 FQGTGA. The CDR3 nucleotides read TGTGCCAGCAGCCCCCAAAATTCGAACACTGAAGCTTTCTTT. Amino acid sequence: CASSPQNSNTEAFF.

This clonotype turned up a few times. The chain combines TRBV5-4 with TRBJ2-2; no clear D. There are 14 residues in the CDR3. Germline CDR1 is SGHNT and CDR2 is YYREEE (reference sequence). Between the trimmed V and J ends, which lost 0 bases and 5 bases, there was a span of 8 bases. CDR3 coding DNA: TGTGCCAGCAGCTTGGGGTCCGGGACCGGGGAGCTGTTTTTT. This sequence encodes CASSLGSGTGELFF.

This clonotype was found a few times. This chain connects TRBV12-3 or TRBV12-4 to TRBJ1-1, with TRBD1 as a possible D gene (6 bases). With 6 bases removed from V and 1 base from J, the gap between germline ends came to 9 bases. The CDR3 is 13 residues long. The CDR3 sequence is CASRATGNTEAFF. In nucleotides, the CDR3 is TGTGCCAGCAGGGCGACAGGGAACACTGAAGCTTTCTTT.

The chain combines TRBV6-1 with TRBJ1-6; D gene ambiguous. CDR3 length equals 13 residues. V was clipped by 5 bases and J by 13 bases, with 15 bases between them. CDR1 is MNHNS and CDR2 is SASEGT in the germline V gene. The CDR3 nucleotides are TGTGCCAGCAGTCCAGAAACATCATTGCCCCTCCACTTT. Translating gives CASSPETSLPLHF.

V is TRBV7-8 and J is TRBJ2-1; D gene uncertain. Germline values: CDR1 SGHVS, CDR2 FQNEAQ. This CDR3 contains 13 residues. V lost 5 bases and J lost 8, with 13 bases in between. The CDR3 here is CASSDGPADEQFF. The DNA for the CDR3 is TGTGCCAGCAGCGACGGACCCGCCGATGAGCAGTTCTTC.

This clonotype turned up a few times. Here the CDR3 DNA reads TGTGCCAGCAGCTTTAGCGGGGGGGCAGCTGGGGCCAACGTCCTGACTTTC. Amino acids: CASSFSGGAAGANVLTF. The chain recombines TRBV7-8 with TRBJ2-6, with TRBD2 identical over 11 bases. The germline gives CDR1 SGHVS, CDR2 FQNEAQ. The CDR3 is 17 residues long. V dropped 3 bases and J dropped 2; count of bases not matched to a gene: 3.